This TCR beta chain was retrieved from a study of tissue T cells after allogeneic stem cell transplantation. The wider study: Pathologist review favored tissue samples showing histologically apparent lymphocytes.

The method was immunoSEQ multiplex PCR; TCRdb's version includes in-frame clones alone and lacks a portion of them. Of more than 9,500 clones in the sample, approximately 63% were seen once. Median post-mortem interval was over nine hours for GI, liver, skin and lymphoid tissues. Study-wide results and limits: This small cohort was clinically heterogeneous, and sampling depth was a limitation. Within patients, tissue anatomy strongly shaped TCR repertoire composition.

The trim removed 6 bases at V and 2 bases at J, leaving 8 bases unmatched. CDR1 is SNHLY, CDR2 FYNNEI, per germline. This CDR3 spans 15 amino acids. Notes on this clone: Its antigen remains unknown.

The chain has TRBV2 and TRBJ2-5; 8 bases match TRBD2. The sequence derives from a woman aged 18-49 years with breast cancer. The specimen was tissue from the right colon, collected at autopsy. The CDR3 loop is CASSDVLAVQETQYF. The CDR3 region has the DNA TGTGCCAGCAGCGATGTACTAGCGGTTCAAGAGACCCAGTACTTC.